The rows below give T cell receptor beta chains drawn from one sample of a study of T cell changes during pregnancy in multiple sclerosis. The protocol was immunoSEQ multiplex PCR, while the TCRdb copy is restricted to in-frame clones and leaves out a portion. The table lists about 20,000 clones, roughly nine tenths of them singletons. This specimen was CD8+ T cells from peripheral blood mononuclear cells, taken after pregnancy. These receptors were obtained from a female donor in good health, enrolled as a control in a pregnancy study. The CDR3 runs from the conserved cysteine through the conserved F or W. The D gene is left open where the match is weak. A clone size is listed for some rows: how often the clone was seen (once, few, many), or a class if it is expanded.

-	TRBV7-8	TRBJ1-2	TRBD1	TGTGCCAGCAGCCTGCAGGACAGGGAAAGGTTTTTATGGGGCTACACCTTC	CASSLQDRERFLWGYTF
-	TRBV7-2	TRBJ2-2	TRBD2	TGTGCCAGCAGCCTGGCCACCCGGGAGGCCGGGGAGCTGTTTTTT	CASSLATREAGELFF
few	TRBV7-2	TRBJ2-6	-	TGTGCCAGCAGCACAGACATATGGCCCAACGTCCTGACTTTC	CASSTDIWPNVLTF
-	TRBV19	TRBJ2-3	-	TGTGCCAGTAGTAACCTAGCAGATACGCAGTATTTT	CASSNLADTQYF
-	TRBV6-1	TRBJ2-7	TRBD2	TGTGCCAGCAGTGAAGGCCTAGCGGGAGTCCTCTACGAGCAGTACTTC	CASSEGLAGVLYEQYF
-	TRBV5-6	TRBJ1-5	TRBD1	TGTGCCAGCAGCTTTTTTAAGGGGGCTCACCAGCCCCAGCATTTT	CASSFFKGAHQPQHF
-	TRBV18	TRBJ1-1	TRBD1	TGTGCCAGCTCACAATTCCCGACAGGGTCGGACACTGAAGCTTTCTTT	CASSQFPTGSDTEAFF
-	TRBV21-1	TRBJ1-4	-	TGTGCCAGCAGCACCCCTCGACAGGGCTGGGAAAAACTGTTTTTT	CASSTPRQGWEKLFF
-	TRBV15	TRBJ2-3	-	TGTGCCACCAGGGTTGAGACAGGAGCCCTAGATACGCAGTATTTT	CATRVETGALDTQYF
-	TRBV7-9	TRBJ1-5	-	TGTGCCAGCAGCCCCACGGGGGGGCAGGGGCACAATCAGCCCCAGCATTTT	CASSPTGGQGHNQPQHF
-	TRBV6-5	TRBJ1-1	TRBD1	TGTGCCAGCAGTTACGACAGGGGAGGTACTGAAGCTTTCTTT	CASSYDRGGTEAFF
-	TRBV4-1	TRBJ2-3	-	TGCGCCAGCAGCCAGGACGGACTCTACACAGATACGCAGTATTTT	CASSQDGLYTDTQYF
-	TRBV9	TRBJ2-7	TRBD1	TGTGCCAGCAGCGACGGGACAGGGCGGTCCGAGCAGTACTTC	CASSDGTGRSEQYF
once	TRBV29-1	TRBJ2-6	-	TGCAGCGTTGACTACTCTGGGGCCAACGTCCTGACTTTC	CSVDYSGANVLTF
few	TRBV7-8	TRBJ2-5	TRBD2	TGTGCCAGCAGCTTAGAGGGACTAGCGGGAGTCTTCCAAGAGACCCAGTACTTC	CASSLEGLAGVFQETQYF
few	TRBV7-9	TRBJ1-6	-	TGTGCCAGCAGCCCCTGGACATTCTATTCACCCCTCCACTTT	CASSPWTFYSPLHF